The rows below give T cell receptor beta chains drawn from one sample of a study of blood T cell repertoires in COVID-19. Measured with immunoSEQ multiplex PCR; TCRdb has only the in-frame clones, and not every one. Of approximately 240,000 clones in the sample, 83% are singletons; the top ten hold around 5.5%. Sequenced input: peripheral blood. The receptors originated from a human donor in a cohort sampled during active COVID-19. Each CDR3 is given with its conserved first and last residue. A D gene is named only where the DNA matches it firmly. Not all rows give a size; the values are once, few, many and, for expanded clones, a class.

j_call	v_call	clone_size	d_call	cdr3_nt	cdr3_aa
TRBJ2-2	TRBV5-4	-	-	TGTGCCAGCAGCTTACAGGGAACCGGGGAGCTGTTTTTT	CASSLQGTGELFF
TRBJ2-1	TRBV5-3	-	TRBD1	TGTGCCAGAAGCTACCCGACAGGGGAGGCCTCCTACAATGAGCAGTTCTTC	CARSYPTGEASYNEQFF
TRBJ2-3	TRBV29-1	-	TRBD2	TGCAGCGTTTGGGGTACTAGCGGGTATAGCACAGATACGCAGTATTTT	CSVWGTSGYSTDTQYF
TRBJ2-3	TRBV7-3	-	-	TGTGCCAGCAGCTTAAATGCGGTAAATACGCAGTATTTT	CASSLNAVNTQYF
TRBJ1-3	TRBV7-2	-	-	TGTGCCAGCAGCCTCACAGGGAACTCTGGAAACACCATATATTTT	CASSLTGNSGNTIYF
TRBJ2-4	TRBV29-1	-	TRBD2	TGCAGCGTTGTACTAGCGCGCGGAGGCCCCAAAAACATTCAGTACTTC	CSVVLARGGPKNIQYF
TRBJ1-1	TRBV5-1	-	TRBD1	TGCGCCAGCAGCCGGACAGGGAGGGACACTGAAGCTTTCTTT	CASSRTGRDTEAFF
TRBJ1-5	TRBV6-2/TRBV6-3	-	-	TGTGCCAGCAGTTACGGCAGGGCGGGCAATCAGCCCCAGCATTTT	CASSYGRAGNQPQHF
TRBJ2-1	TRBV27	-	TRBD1	TGTGCCAGCAGCCATCTGTTGGGACAGGGAAAAAATGAGCAGTTCTTC	CASSHLLGQGKNEQFF
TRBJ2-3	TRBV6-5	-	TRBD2	TGTGCCAGCCACCTAGCGGGGAGCACAGATACGCAGTATTTT	CASHLAGSTDTQYF
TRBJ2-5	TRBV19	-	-	TGTGCCAGTAGCCGGGGACTTCGACAAGAGACCCAGTACTTC	CASSRGLRQETQYF
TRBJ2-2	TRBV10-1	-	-	TGCGCCAGCAGTGAGTCCTCCCCCGGGGAGCTGTTTTTT	CASSESSPGELFF
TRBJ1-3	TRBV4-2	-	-	TGTGCCAGCAGCCAAGCTTACCGGGGAGGGACCACCATATATTTT	CASSQAYRGGTTIYF
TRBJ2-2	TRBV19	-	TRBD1	TGTGCCAGTAGTACCGGACAGGGGGAGACCGGGGAGCTGTTTTTT	CASSTGQGETGELFF
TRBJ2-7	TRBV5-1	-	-	TGCGCCAGCAGCTTGGAAGCGACCTACGAGCAGTACTTC	CASSLEATYEQYF
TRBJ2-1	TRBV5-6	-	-	TGTGCCAGCAGGTTGGTCCAGGGGATTGATGAGCAGTTCTTC	CASRLVQGIDEQFF
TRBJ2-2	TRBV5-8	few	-	TGTGCCAGCAGCGCGGGGTCGCACACCGGGGAGCTGTTTTTT	CASSAGSHTGELFF
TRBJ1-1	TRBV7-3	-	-	TGTGCCAGCAGCTCCAGTGTGAACACTGAAGCTTTCTTT	CASSSSVNTEAFF
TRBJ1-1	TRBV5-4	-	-	TGTGCCAGCAGCCGCCCAGGGGCGCGGAACACTGAAGCTTTCTTT	CASSRPGARNTEAFF
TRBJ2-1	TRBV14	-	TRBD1	TGTGCCAGCAGCATGGGGGCGGGACAGGGGGTTCTCGCTGACAAACGAAGCTCCTACAATGAGCAGTTCTTC	CASSMGAGQGVLADKRSSYNEQFF
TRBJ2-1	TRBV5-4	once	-	TGTGCCAGCAGCGGGGGGAGCTCCTACAATGAGCAGTTCTTC	CASSGGSSYNEQFF
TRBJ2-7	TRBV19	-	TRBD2	TGTGCCAGTAGTGACGACGGGACTAGCGGGTCCTACGAGCAGTACTTC	CASSDDGTSGSYEQYF
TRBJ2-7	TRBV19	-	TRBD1	TGTGCCAGTATGGGACAGGGGGCGGGGGAGCAGTACTTC	CASMGQGAGEQYF
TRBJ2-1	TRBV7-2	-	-	TGTGCCAGCAGCTTAGCCGCGGGGCTAAATGAGCAGTTCTTC	CASSLAAGLNEQFF
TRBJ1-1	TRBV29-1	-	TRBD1	TGCAGCGTCCAAAGGGGGCGCGACACTGAAGCTTTCTTT	CSVQRGRDTEAFF
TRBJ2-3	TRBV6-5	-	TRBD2	TGTGCCAGCAGTTACGCCTCTAGCGGGAGGCCCTTTTTT	CASSYASSGRPFF
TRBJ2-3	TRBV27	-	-	TGTGCCAGCAGTTTATATAACGGGAACACAGATACGCAGTATTTT	CASSLYNGNTDTQYF
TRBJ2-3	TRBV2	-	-	TGTGCCAGCAGTGAATCAGGGGGGCCAGATACGCAGTATTTT	CASSESGGPDTQYF
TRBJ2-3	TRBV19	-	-	TGTGCCAGCGGGATTCAAGTAGGTGAGGATACGCAGTATTTT	CASGIQVGEDTQYF
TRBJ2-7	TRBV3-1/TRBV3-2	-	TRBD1	TGTGCCAGCAGCCAAACCCGCCCGGGACAGGGTCGTGGGTACGAGCAGTACTTC	CASSQTRPGQGRGYEQYF
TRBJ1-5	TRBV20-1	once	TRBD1	TGCAGTGCTAGTAGAGGGACAGGGGGGGATAGGAGCAATCAGCCCCAGCATTTT	CSASRGTGGDRSNQPQHF
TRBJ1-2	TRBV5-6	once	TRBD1	TGTGCCAGCAGCTTGTGGAGGGGGCGCAGACTTAACTATGGCTACACCTTC	CASSLWRGRRLNYGYTF
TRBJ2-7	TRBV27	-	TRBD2	TGTGCCAGCAGTTTACAACTAGCGGGGACCTACGAGCAGTACTTC	CASSLQLAGTYEQYF
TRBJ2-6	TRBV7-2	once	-	TGTGCCAGCAGCTCCTGGAGCTCTGGGGCCAACGTCCTGACTTTC	CASSSWSSGANVLTF
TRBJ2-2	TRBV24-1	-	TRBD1	TGTGCCACCAGTGATACCCCGGGACAGGGAGCGAACACCGGGGAGCTGTTTTTT	CATSDTPGQGANTGELFF
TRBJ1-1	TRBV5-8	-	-	TGTGCCAGCAGCTTGGACCTTTTTGCGGCTTTCTTT	CASSLDLFAAFF
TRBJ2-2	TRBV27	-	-	TGTGCCAGCAGCCGACTCCAATCAGGGGTAATGAACACCGGGGAGCTGTTTTTT	CASSRLQSGVMNTGELFF
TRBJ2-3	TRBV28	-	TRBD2	TGTGCCAGCAGTGGGCTCCGGCGGGGGGGTCACACAGATACGCAGTATTTT	CASSGLRRGGHTDTQYF
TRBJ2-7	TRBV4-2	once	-	TGTGCCAGCAGCCAAGCCAAGCCGGAGTCCTACGAGCAGTACTTC	CASSQAKPESYEQYF
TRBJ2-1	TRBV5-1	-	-	TGCGCCAGCAGCTTGGAGGGTCACGGGATAGGGAATGAGCAGTTCTTC	CASSLEGHGIGNEQFF
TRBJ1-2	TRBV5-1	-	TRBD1	TGCGCCAGCAGCGCTACCCGGGACAGGGGGCGAGGCTACACCTTC	CASSATRDRGRGYTF
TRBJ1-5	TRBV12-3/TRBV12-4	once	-	TGTGCCAGCAGCCCGCAGGGATTGGGGCCCCAGCATTTT	CASSPQGLGPQHF
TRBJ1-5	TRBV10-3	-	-	TGTGCCATCAGTGAGTCGACGGGGGGGGAACAGCCCCAGCATTTT	CAISESTGGEQPQHF
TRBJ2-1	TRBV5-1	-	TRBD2	TGCGCCAGCAGCTGGACGGGACTAGCGGGAGGGAGGTCCTACAATGAGCAGTTCTTC	CASSWTGLAGGRSYNEQFF
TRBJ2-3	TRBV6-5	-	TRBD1	TGTGCCAGCAGTCGGGACAGGGTAACAGATACGCAGTATTTT	CASSRDRVTDTQYF
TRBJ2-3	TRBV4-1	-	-	TGCGCCAGCAGCCAAGGCCCCGCCGAGAGCACAGATACGCAGTATTTT	CASSQGPAESTDTQYF
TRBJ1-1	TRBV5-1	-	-	TGCGCCAGCAAAACAGGTCGACGCACTGAAGCTTTCTTT	CASKTGRRTEAFF
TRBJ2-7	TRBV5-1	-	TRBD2	TGCGCCAGCAGCTTGGCCTCTAGCGGGGGGAACTACGAGCAGTACTTC	CASSLASSGGNYEQYF
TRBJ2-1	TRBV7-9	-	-	TGTGCCAGCAGCTTAGGGTCAGGGCGGTACAATGAGCAGTTCTTC	CASSLGSGRYNEQFF
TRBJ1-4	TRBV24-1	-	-	TGTGCCACGGGGCAGAATGAAAAACTGTTTTTT	CATGQNEKLFF
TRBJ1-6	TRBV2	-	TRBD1	TGTGCCAGCATCCTCCTTCGACAGGGGGGCTATAATTCACCCCTCCACTTT	CASILLRQGGYNSPLHF
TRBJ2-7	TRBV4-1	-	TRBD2	TGCGCCAGCAGCCTGTATCAGACTAGCCCGGTGGGGTACGAGCAGTACTTC	CASSLYQTSPVGYEQYF
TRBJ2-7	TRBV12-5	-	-	TGTGCTAGTGGTCCCCACCAGCCAGATTCTTTTGTACTAATAAACTTC	CASGPHQPDSFVLINF
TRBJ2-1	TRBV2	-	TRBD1	TGTGCCAGCAGCTCGGACAGGGGGACCTACAATGAGCAGTTCTTC	CASSSDRGTYNEQFF
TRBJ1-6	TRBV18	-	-	TGTGCCAGCTCCCTCGGGACTGACTTATATAATTCACCCCTCCACTTT	CASSLGTDLYNSPLHF